This T cell receptor (beta chain) appears in the sequencing data of a study of T cell clonotyping in hematopoietic cell transplantation. Whole-study findings and limits: After transplant, recipient diversity fell while pathologically expanded clonotypes grew through day 180. Higher Inverse Simpson Index values in graft donor and pretransplant recipient predicted broader posttransplant TCR diversity. At the given depth, recipient repertoires were over 97% de novo clonotypes.

The CDR3 has 14 amino acids. V was pared by 0 bases and J by 8 bases, with 3 bases of the junction left unmatched. CDR1 and CDR2 from the germline V gene are SGHTA and FQGTGA. Measured with immunoSEQ multiplex PCR; TCRdb has only the in-frame clones, and not every one. This table has about 16,000 clones, about nine tenths appearing once. A note on this clone: The antigen remains unidentified.

The sequenced sample was peripheral blood mononuclear cells. This sequence joins TRBV7-3 and TRBJ2-1; 8 bases line up with TRBD1. The TCR was taken from a man in his forties or fifties in good health. Some clones in this sample may be carry-over from other donors' samples. CDR3 coding DNA: TGTGCCAGCAGCTTAACTCTACAGGGGGATGAGCAGTTCTTC. It codes for CASSLTLQGDEQFF.